Detailed here is one T cell receptor (beta chain). As yet, its antigen is unknown. Exclusion followed for patients with uncontrolled infection, other autoimmune disease, pregnancy or lactation. Extraction of PBMCs used about 9.2 ml of fresh peripheral blood. The CDR3 has 13 amino acids. After removal of 6 bases from V and 9 bases from J, the junction contained 5 bases not matched to a gene. In germline, CDR1 is SNHLY, CDR2 FYNNEI. This entry comes from a study of T cells in Graves' hyperthyroidism and ophthalmopathy. Amplification targeted TCR beta CDR3 regions from RNA transcripts. During a first-round RT-PCR of the TCR CDR3, the HTBI primer set was used. TCRdb analysed the multiplex PCR reads with MiXCR anew, one entry per CDR3 protein. The repertoire has about 290,000 distinct CDR3 sequences, 16% of them found once; the top ten carry 33%. Whole-study findings and limits: Most clonotypes that expanded in the thyroid above 0.001 also showed up in blood.

This TCR was recovered from a man under 40 with Graves' hyperthyroidism. The sample comprised blood. This chain joins TRBV2 and TRBJ2-1; TRBD2 agrees at 10 bases. DNA for the CDR3: TGTGCCAGCAGCACTAGCGGGAACCCTGAGCAGTTCTTC. It codes for CASSTSGNPEQFF.